This T cell receptor beta chain was sequenced for a study of blood T cell repertoires in COVID-19. Profiling relied on immunoSEQ multiplex PCR, and the TCRdb table lists in-frame clones only, not all of them. Of roughly 150,000 clones listed, approximately 80% are singletons. The source material was peripheral blood. This TCR was sampled from a woman aged 45-60 years in a cohort sampled during active or convalescent COVID-19.

CDR3 loop: CASIPNRDRFTGELFF. CDR3 DNA sequence: TGTGCCAGCATACCTAACCGGGACAGATTCACCGGGGAGCTGTTTTTT. The chain uses TRBV7-8 and TRBJ2-2; 7 nucleotides agree with TRBD1. The CDR3 has 16 amino acids. V was pared by 7 bases and J by 4 bases, with 12 bases of the junction left unmatched. Germline V gives CDR1 SGHVS, CDR2 FQNEAQ.